What follows are 14 T cell receptor beta chains derived from one specimen sequenced in a study of T cells after yellow fever vaccination. MiXCR, run by TCRdb on the 5' RACE reads, gives a single entry per CDR3 protein. The sample shows 230,000 or so distinct CDR3 sequences, approximately 3.5% of them seen only once. Sequences were derived from PBMCs, sampled 15 days after the yellow fever booster vaccination. These receptors all come from a man aged 18 to 30 who received the YFV17D yellow fever vaccine.

This clonotype was picked up many times. The chain is built from TRBV5-1 and TRBJ1-6; a possible D gene is TRBD1 (6 bases). V was pared by 5 bases and J by 7 bases, with 10 bases between. Looked up from germline, CDR1 is SGHRS and CDR2 is YFSETQ. This CDR3 region has 13 residues. The CDR3 DNA reads TGCGCCAGCAGGGACAGTGCCAATTCACCCCTCCACTTT. Translating it yields CASRDSANSPLHF.

This clonotype has a count of ten or more. This chain uses TRBV29-1 with TRBJ2-3; D is unclear. CDR3 length equals 12 residues. The V end lost 0 bases, the J end lost 4 bases, and 5 bases lay between the germline ends. Germline loops: CDR1 SQVTM, CDR2 ANQGSEA. Here the CDR3 DNA reads TGCAGCGTTGAAGAACGGCCAGATACGCAGTATTTT. Amino acid sequence: CSVEERPDTQYF.

The sample holds many counts of this clonotype. The CDR3 here is CAIRGQGEDYGYTF. The CDR3 region has the DNA TGTGCCATCAGGGGACAGGGAGAGGACTATGGCTACACCTTC. This chain links TRBV10-3 with TRBJ1-2, with 9 bases that match TRBD1. Germline loops: CDR1 ENHRY, CDR2 SYGVKD. The length of the CDR3 is 14 residues. Trimming at V came to 6 bases and at J to 3 bases, leaving 5 bases not matched to a gene.

This clonotype was recorded at least ten times. CDR3 region: CASSFDTNTGELFF. The CDR3 DNA reads TGTGCCAGCAGCTTTGATACAAACACCGGGGAGCTGTTTTTT. J is TRBJ2-2 and V is TRBV5-6; D not certain. This CDR3 region has 14 residues. CDR1 and CDR2 from the germline V gene are SGHDT and YYEEEE. Trimming took off 2 bases at V and 2 bases at J, with 7 bases between the two ends.

There are many counts of this clonotype. The chain joins TRBV18 to TRBJ2-3; D not resolved. Trimming removed 3 bases at V and 0 bases at J, with 13 bases between. CDR3 size: 16 residues. CDR1 is KGHSH and CDR2 is LQKENI in the germline V gene. The DNA of the CDR3 is TGTGCCAGCTCACCTGAGAACAGATATAGCACAGATACGCAGTATTTT. Protein: CASSPENRYSTDTQYF.

This clonotype was counted at least ten times. This CDR3 is CASSSNPGSSGNTIYF. CDR3 bases: TGCGCCAGCAGCTCGAACCCCGGGTCCTCTGGAAACACCATATATTTT. The chain recombines TRBV5-1 with TRBJ1-3; D gene ambiguous. Trimming left V 3 bases short and J 0 bases short, with 13 bases between. Germline lookup yields CDR1 SGHRS and CDR2 YFSETQ. The CDR3 totals 16 residues.

This clonotype was found many times. The V and J genes are TRBV10-2 and TRBJ2-1; D is ambiguous. This CDR3 is built from 12 residues. Germline V CDR1 and CDR2: WSHSY, SAAADI. The V end was cut by 2 bases, the J end by 7 bases, with 6 bases between. Here the CDR3 DNA reads TGCGCCAGCAGTGAGACGTCGAATGAGCAGTTCTTC. Translation gives CASSETSNEQFF.

This clonotype was seen many times. The V and J genes are TRBV4-3 and TRBJ1-4; unclear D gene. The CDR3 is made up of 13 amino acids. The V gene's germline CDR1 is LGHNA and CDR2 YSLEER. Trimming removed 1 base from V and 5 bases from J, with 5 bases in between. CDR3 in amino acids: CASSQGVNEKLFF. In nucleotides, the CDR3 is TGCGCCAGCAGCCAAGGGGTGAATGAAAAACTGTTTTTT.

This clonotype was recorded many times. The chain joins TRBV5-1 to TRBJ2-7; TRBD1 aligns across 10 bases. Unmatched junction bases numbered 14, after V lost 9 bases and J lost 5 bases. CDR1 and CDR2 (germline): SGHRS, YFSETQ. The CDR3 consists of 15 residues. The CDR3 loop reads CANRPPRQGADEQYF. CDR3 sequence (DNA): TGCGCCAACCGCCCCCCGAGACAGGGGGCCGACGAGCAGTACTTC.

In its sample, this clonotype was seen many times. The rearrangement joins TRBV4-1 to TRBJ2-7; D is possibly TRBD2 (5 bases). The V gene lost 0 bases and the J gene lost 3 bases, with 6 bases spanning the gap. Germline V lookup: CDR1 MGHRA, CDR2 YSYEKL. The CDR3 is 13 residues long. The CDR3 DNA is TGCGCCAGCAGCCAAGATCGGGACTACGAGCAGTACTTC. Translating it yields CASSQDRDYEQYF.

This clonotype was detected ten times or more. This chain connects TRBV6-8 to TRBJ2-4, with 7 bases aligning to TRBD1. CDR1 is MNHGY and CDR2 is SAAAGT in the germline V gene. The CDR3 is 14 residues long. Trimming took 5 bases from V and 1 from J; bases not matched to a gene: 2. Written as DNA, the CDR3 is TGTGCCAGCAGTGGCAGGGGGGCCAAAAACATTCAGTACTTC. Encoded protein: CASSGRGAKNIQYF.

This clonotype was counted many times. The V gene is TRBV5-1, the J gene TRBJ1-3, with unresolved D. The CDR3 consists of 15 residues. Trimming removed 2 bases from V and 6 bases from J, with 15 bases in between. Germline V gives CDR1 SGHRS, CDR2 YFSETQ. DNA for the CDR3: TGCGCCAGCAGCTTATTCGGGGTCGCGGAAAACACCATATATTTT. It is translated as CASSLFGVAENTIYF.

This clonotype was recorded many times. This chain connects TRBV29-1 to TRBJ2-5, with D perhaps TRBD1 or TRBD2 (5 bases each). CDR3 length equals 12 residues. Deletions cut 0 bases from V and 9 bases from J, with 11 bases between. Germline CDR1 is SQVTM and CDR2 is ANQGSEA. CDR3 region: CSVEDRRGAQYF. In nucleotides, the CDR3 is TGCAGCGTTGAAGATCGAAGGGGAGCCCAGTACTTC.

This clonotype was counted many times. The rearrangement links TRBV2 to TRBJ1-1, with TRBD1 matching over 9 bases. The CDR3 is 16 residues long. With 10 bases clipped from V and 0 bases from J, the junction kept 12 bases outside the gene matches. Germline V lookup: CDR1 SNHLY, CDR2 FYNNEI. CDR3 in amino acids: CAIRDRVAPLNTEAFF. CDR3 bases: TGTGCCATCCGGGACAGGGTGGCCCCTTTGAACACTGAAGCTTTCTTT.